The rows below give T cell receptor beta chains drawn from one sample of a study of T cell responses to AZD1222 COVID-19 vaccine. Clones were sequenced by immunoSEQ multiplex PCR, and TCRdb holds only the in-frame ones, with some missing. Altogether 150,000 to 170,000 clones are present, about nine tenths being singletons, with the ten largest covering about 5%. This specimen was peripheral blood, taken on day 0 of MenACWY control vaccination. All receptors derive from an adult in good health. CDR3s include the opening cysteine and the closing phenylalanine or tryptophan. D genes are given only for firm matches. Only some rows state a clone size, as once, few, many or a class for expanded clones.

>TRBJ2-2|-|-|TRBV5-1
TGCGCCAGCAGCTTGCCAGCAAGCACCGGGGAGCTGTTTTTT
CASSLPASTGELFF
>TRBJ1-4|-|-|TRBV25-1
TGTGCCAGCAGTGACCGGGGGTGGGAAAAACTGTTTTTT
CASSDRGWEKLFF
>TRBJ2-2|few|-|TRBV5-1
TGCGCCAGCAGGACAGAGAACACCGGGGAGCTGTTTTTT
CASRTENTGELFF
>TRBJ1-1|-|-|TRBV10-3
TGTGCCATCAGTGATGGGAACGGGGGGAGTTGGACTGAAGCTTTCTTT
CAISDGNGGSWTEAFF
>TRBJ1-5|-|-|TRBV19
TGTGCCAGTAGTATTAGGGATTTCCGCCAGCCCCAGCATTTT
CASSIRDFRQPQHF
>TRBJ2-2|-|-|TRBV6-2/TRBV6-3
TGTGCCAGCAGTAAACGGACGGACACCGGGGAGCTGTTTTTT
CASSKRTDTGELFF
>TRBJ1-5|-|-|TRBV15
TGTGCCGTCGGGGAGGGCAGGATCAATCAGCCCCAGCATTTT
CAVGEGRINQPQHF
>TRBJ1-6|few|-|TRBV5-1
TGCGCCAGCAGCGCTACAGGGAGCTCCTATAATTCACCCCTCCACTTT
CASSATGSSYNSPLHF
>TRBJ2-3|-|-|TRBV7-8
TGTGCCAGCAGCTTAGTAGACGGCACAGATACGCAGTATTTT
CASSLVDGTDTQYF
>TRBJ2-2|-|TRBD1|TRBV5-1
TGCGCCAGCAGCCGCACCGGGACAGGATGGAGGGGGGAGCTGTTTTTT
CASSRTGTGWRGELFF
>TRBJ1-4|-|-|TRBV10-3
TGTGCCATCAGTGAGTCGGGAACAGATAATGAAAAACTGTTTTTT
CAISESGTDNEKLFF
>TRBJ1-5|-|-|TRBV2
TGTGCCAGCAGTGACAGCAATCAGCCCCAGCATTTT
CASSDSNQPQHF
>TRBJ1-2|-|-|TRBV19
TGTGCCAGTAGGCCGGACAGAAGTACTAACTATGGCTACACCTTC
CASRPDRSTNYGYTF
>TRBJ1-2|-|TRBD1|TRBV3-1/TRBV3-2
TGTGCCAGCAGCCAAGCGACCGGGACAGCCCATGGCTACACCTTC
CASSQATGTAHGYTF
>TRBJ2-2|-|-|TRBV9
TGTGCCAGCAGCGTAGTAGGAGGGGGAACCGGGGAGCTGTTTTTT
CASSVVGGGTGELFF
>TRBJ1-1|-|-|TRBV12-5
TGTGCTAGTAGGGGTGCGACTGAAGCTTTCTTT
CASRGATEAFF
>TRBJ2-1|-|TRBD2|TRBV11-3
TGTGCCAGCAGCTCGGGGGGCTCCTACAATGAGCAGTTCTTC
CASSSGGSYNEQFF
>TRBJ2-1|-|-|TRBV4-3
TGCGCCAGCAGCCATTCGGGGTCCCCGGGGAATGAGCAGTTCTTC
CASSHSGSPGNEQFF
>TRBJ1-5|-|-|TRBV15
TGTGCCACCAGGGCCTTGGGTGGGGATCAGCCCCAGCATTTT
CATRALGGDQPQHF
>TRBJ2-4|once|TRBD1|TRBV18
TGTGCCAGCTCCCCTGACAGGGGCGCGTACAAAAACATTCAGTACTTC
CASSPDRGAYKNIQYF
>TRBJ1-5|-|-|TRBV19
TGTGCCAGTAGTATGGGGGGGTCTACTAGCAATCAGCCCCAGCATTTT
CASSMGGSTSNQPQHF
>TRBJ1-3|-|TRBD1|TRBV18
TGTGCCAGCTCACCCCTCGAATGGGACAGGGGGAGTGGAAACACCATATATTTT
CASSPLEWDRGSGNTIYF
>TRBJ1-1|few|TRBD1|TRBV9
TGTGCCAGCAGCTCCCGGACAGGGGCTTGGAACACTGAAGCTTTCTTT
CASSSRTGAWNTEAFF
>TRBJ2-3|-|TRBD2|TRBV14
TGTGCCAGCCGACCTAGCGGGAGGGCCCCAGATACGCAGTATTTT
CASRPSGRAPDTQYF
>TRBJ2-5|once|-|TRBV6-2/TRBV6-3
TGTGCCAGCAGTTGGGCGTGGGGGAGTTGGACCCAGTACTTC
CASSWAWGSWTQYF
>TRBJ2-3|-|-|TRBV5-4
TGTGCCAGCAGCTCGATGGGGGCCGACGTAACAGATACGCAGTATTTT
CASSSMGADVTDTQYF
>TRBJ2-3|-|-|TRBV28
TGTGCCAGCAGTTGGGCCAGCGGTGGCACAGATACGCAGTATTTT
CASSWASGGTDTQYF
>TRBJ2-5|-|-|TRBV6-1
TGTGCCAGCAGTGATTGGAGGGATCAAGAGACCCAGTACTTC
CASSDWRDQETQYF
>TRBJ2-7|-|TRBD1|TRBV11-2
TGTGCCAGCAGTCCCGGGACAGGGTACGAGCAGTACTTC
CASSPGTGYEQYF
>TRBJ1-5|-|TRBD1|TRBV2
TGTGCCAGCTACAGGGGTGGGGTCAATCAGCCCCAGCATTTT
CASYRGGVNQPQHF
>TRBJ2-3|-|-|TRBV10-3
TGTGCCATCAGTGAAGGACGCTTAGATACGCAGTATTTT
CAISEGRLDTQYF
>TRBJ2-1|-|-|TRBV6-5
TGTGCCAGCAGTTCGGGGGGCCCCTACAATGAGCAGTTCTTC
CASSSGGPYNEQFF
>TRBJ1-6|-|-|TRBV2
TGTGCCAGCAGTGAGTTGGGGGTTAGTACTTTGAAAGGTTCACCCCTCCACTTT
CASSELGVSTLKGSPLHF
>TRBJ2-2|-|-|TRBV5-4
TGTGCCAGCAGCACCGCGGAGGGGGAGCTGTTTTTT
CASSTAEGELFF
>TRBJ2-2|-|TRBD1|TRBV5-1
TGCGCCAGCAGCCGATCCGGGACAGGGGTCACCGGGGAGCTGTTTTTT
CASSRSGTGVTGELFF